A single sample gave rise to the 17 T cell receptor beta chains below, sequenced in a study of long-term antiretroviral therapy in people with HIV. It was version v3.0 of the immunoSEQ assay that was run at survey level. The protocol was immunoSEQ multiplex PCR, while the TCRdb copy is restricted to in-frame clones and leaves out a portion. In the table there are fewer than 35,000 clones, approximately 85% of which are singletons. The input for sequencing was unsorted PBMCs, taken 3 years after starting antiretroviral therapy. These receptor sequences come from a man aged 40-50 years with HIV.

The V call is TRBV29-1, the J call TRBJ2-1, with D perhaps matching TRBD2 (5 bases). The germline V and J ends were trimmed by 1 base and 0 bases, with 10 bases remaining between them. CDR1 is SQVTM and CDR2 is ANQGSEA in the germline V gene. This CDR3 spans 15 amino acids. CDR3 nucleotide sequence: TGCAGCGTTGAAGTAGCAACTAGCTCCTACAATGAGCAGTTCTTC. This encodes CSVEVATSSYNEQFF.

The rearrangement uses TRBV10-2 and TRBJ2-1, with TRBD2 as a possible D gene (5 bases). Trimming removed 4 bases from V and 2 bases from J, with 12 bases in between. Germline-derived CDR1 and CDR2 are WSHSY and SAAADI. The CDR3 spans 15 residues. The CDR3 sequence is CASSGGSLPYNEQFF. In DNA, the CDR3 is TGCGCCAGCAGTGGTGGGAGCCTCCCCTACAATGAGCAGTTCTTC.

The gene calls are TRBV2 and TRBJ1-2, with D perhaps matching TRBD1 (5 bases). Looked up from germline, CDR1 is SNHLY and CDR2 is FYNNEI. Between the trimmed V and J ends, which lost 3 bases and 6 bases, there was a span of 8 bases. The CDR3 runs to 12 residues. The CDR3 loop is CASSDRADGYTF. The CDR3 coding sequence is TGTGCCAGCAGTGACAGGGCGGATGGCTACACCTTC.

This chain links TRBV19 with TRBJ2-4; 12 bases map to TRBD2. The V gene end was trimmed by 1 base and the J gene end by 7 bases; junction bases not matched to a gene: 14. The CDR3 sequence is 19 residues long. Germline V gene sequence: CDR1 LNHDA, CDR2 SQIVND (reference sequence). The CDR3 DNA is TGTGCCAGTAGTATAGGGGCCCTTGCTAGCGGGAGGGCCGGGAACATTCAGTACTTC. This encodes CASSIGALASGRAGNIQYF.

CDR3 sequence (DNA): TGTGCCAACCGGGACAGGGGAAATGAGCAGTTCTTC. Translating it yields CANRDRGNEQFF. The chain uses TRBV2 and TRBJ2-1, with 10 positions matching TRBD1. The CDR3 length is 12 residues. Germline V gene sequence: CDR1 SNHLY, CDR2 FYNNEI. Trimming took 10 bases from V and 7 from J; bases not matched to a gene: 4.

The chain employs TRBV5-1 and TRBJ2-7; 8 nucleotides line up with TRBD1. The CDR3 is made up of 14 amino acids. V lost 4 bases to trimming and J lost 6 bases; unmatched junction nucleotides: 9. Per the germline V gene, CDR1 is SGHRS and CDR2 is YFSETQ. CDR3 DNA sequence: TGCGCCAGCAGCATAGGACAGGGTGATGGCGAGCAGTACTTC. The encoded protein is CASSIGQGDGEQYF.

The V call is TRBV13, the J call TRBJ2-3, with TRBD2 identical over 9 bases. The CDR3 runs to 15 residues. Per germline, CDR1 PRHDT and CDR2 FYEKMQ (reference sequence). The V gene end was trimmed by 6 bases and the J gene end by 2 bases; junction bases not matched to a gene: 6. The CDR3 loop is CASSHSGGLTDTQYF. The CDR3 DNA sequence: TGTGCCAGCAGTCATAGCGGGGGCCTCACAGATACGCAGTATTTT.

This sequence joins TRBV6-1 and TRBJ2-3; TRBD1 or TRBD2 may be the D gene (6 bases each). This CDR3 is 15 amino acids long. The ends were cut back, 3 bases at V and 1 base at J, with 11 bases in the middle. The V gene's germline CDR1 is MNHNS and CDR2 SASEGT. This CDR3 reads CASSEIRGRTDTQYF. The CDR3, as DNA: TGTGCCAGCAGTGAGATACGGGGGCGCACAGATACGCAGTATTTT.

This clone was seen only once. The J gene is TRBJ1-2, the V gene TRBV5-1, with no clear D. CDR3 length equals 15 residues. Between the trimmed V and J ends, which lost 4 bases and 5 bases, there was a span of 18 bases. Germline V lookup: CDR1 SGHRS, CDR2 YFSETQ. CDR3 nucleotides: TGCGCCAGCAGCCCGAAAACAGAATTGCTATATGGCTACACCTTC. Translating it yields CASSPKTELLYGYTF.

The chain combines TRBV9 with TRBJ2-1, with D tentatively TRBD2 (5 bases). Deletions cut 7 bases from V and 7 bases from J, with 18 bases between. The germline V gene has CDR1 SGDLS and CDR2 YYNGEE. This CDR3 spans 14 amino acids. The CDR3 protein is CASGESDTGNEQFF. The CDR3 nucleotides read TGTGCCAGCGGAGAGAGCGACACGGGGAATGAGCAGTTCTTC. The complete variable domain, with remaining parts taken from reference TRBV9 and TRBJ2-1, reads DSGVTQTPKHLITATGQRVTLRCSPRSGDLSVYWYQQSLDQGLQFLIQYYNGEERAKGNILERFSAQQFPDLHSELNLSSLELGDSALYFCASGESDTGNEQFFGPGTRLTVL.

CDR3 sequence (DNA): TGTGCCAGCAGTGACTGGCTAGCGGGAGGGCCAACTAACACAGATACGCAGTATTTT. It specifies CASSDWLAGGPTNTDTQYF. The chain joins TRBV6-1 to TRBJ2-3; 12 nucleotides line up with TRBD2. The V gene end was trimmed by 3 bases and the J gene end by 2 bases; junction bases not matched to a gene: 12. Germline V gives CDR1 MNHNS, CDR2 SASEGT. CDR3 length: 19 amino acids.

The chain joins TRBV5-4 to TRBJ2-1; 7 bases map to TRBD1. This CDR3 has 13 residues. CDR1 is SGHNT and CDR2 is YYREEE in the germline V gene (reference sequence). The J segment lost 6 bases and the V segment lost 3 bases, leaving 3 bases of the junction unmatched. The chain's CDR3 is CASSSDRRNEQFF. Written as DNA, the CDR3 is TGTGCCAGCAGCTCGGACAGGCGCAATGAGCAGTTCTTC.

The rearrangement joins TRBV15 to TRBJ2-2, with 7 bases fitting TRBD1. The CDR3 runs to 14 residues. V lost 7 bases to trimming and J lost 5 bases; unmatched junction nucleotides: 7. Germline V gene sequence: CDR1 LNHNV, CDR2 YYDKDF (reference sequence). The CDR3 sequence is CATKTGSSTGELFF. The DNA of the CDR3 is TGTGCCACCAAGACAGGGTCATCTACCGGGGAGCTGTTTTTT.

The chain employs TRBV6-1 and TRBJ2-1; no firm D call. Germline V gene data show CDR1 as MNHNS and CDR2 as SASEGT. This CDR3 is 14 amino acids long. V was cut by 7 bases and J by 4 bases, with 14 bases left in between. The CDR3, as DNA: TGTGCCAGCACCGACCTGGGCGGATACAATGAGCAGTTCTTC. Its protein product is CASTDLGGYNEQFF.

This sequence joins TRBV28 and TRBJ2-3, with 14 bases identical to TRBD2. The CDR3 has 16 amino acids. Unmatched junction bases numbered 6, after V lost 6 bases and J lost 4 bases. Germline V gene data show CDR1 as MDHEN and CDR2 as SYDVKM. CDR3: CASRFETSGGADTQYF. CDR3 nucleotides: TGTGCCAGCAGGTTTGAGACTAGCGGGGGGGCAGATACGCAGTATTTT.

The J gene is TRBJ2-1, the V gene TRBV29-1; D is perhaps TRBD2 (7 bases). Germline CDR1 and CDR2: SQVTM and ANQGSEA. This CDR3 has 13 residues. The V end was cut by 5 bases, the J end by 7 bases, with 15 bases between. The CDR3: CSVSGGAKNEQFF. The CDR3 coding sequence is TGCAGCGTTTCGGGGGGCGCAAAGAATGAGCAGTTCTTC.

The V and J genes are TRBV2 and TRBJ1-6; 8 bases line up with TRBD1. Germline CDR1 reads SNHLY; CDR2 reads FYNNEI. Trimming took 5 bases from V and 7 from J; bases not matched to a gene: 7. The CDR3 totals 15 residues. CDR3 in amino acids: CASSTGGGQNSPLHF. CDR3 coding DNA: TGTGCCAGCAGTACAGGGGGTGGACAGAATTCACCCCTCCACTTT.